These T cell receptor beta chains were read from a single sample in a study of T cell changes during pregnancy in multiple sclerosis. Profiling relied on immunoSEQ multiplex PCR, and the TCRdb table lists in-frame clones only, not all of them. The table includes about 27,000 clones, roughly 90% detected once. The starting material was CD8+ T cells from peripheral blood mononuclear cells, obtained in the second trimester of pregnancy. These receptors were collected from a female donor with multiple sclerosis, enrolled in a pregnancy study. The CDR3 runs from the conserved cysteine through the conserved F or W. Fields, in order: CDR3 DNA, CDR3 protein, D gene, J gene, clone size, V gene. A D gene is named only where the DNA matches it firmly. Only part of the rows carry a size: once, few, many, or a class if the clone is expanded.

DNA: TGCGCCAGCAGGACGACAGGGTTTAGTGGTGAGCAGTTCTTC; CDR3: CASRTTGFSGEQFF; D: TRBD1; J: TRBJ2-1; size: -; V: TRBV5-1
DNA: TGTGCTAGTGGTTTGCCCACAGTTGTGGCGGACTTTGGAAACACCATATATTTT; CDR3: CASGLPTVVADFGNTIYF; D: -; J: TRBJ1-3; size: -; V: TRBV12-5
DNA: TGTGCCAGCAGTTACGAGGTAGCGGGGGTGACAGATACGCAGTATTTT; CDR3: CASSYEVAGVTDTQYF; D: TRBD2; J: TRBJ2-3; size: -; V: TRBV6-6
DNA: TGTGCCAGTAGTATTCAGGCCCTTGGCAGGGGCTATGTCTATGGCTACACCTTC; CDR3: CASSIQALGRGYVYGYTF; D: -; J: TRBJ1-2; size: -; V: TRBV19
DNA: TGTGCCAGCAGTGACTCCCACCCGGGTGAGCAGTTCTTC; CDR3: CASSDSHPGEQFF; D: -; J: TRBJ2-1; size: few; V: TRBV6-4
DNA: TGTGCCAGCAGCTGGGGACTTCCGTACAATGAGCAGTTCTTC; CDR3: CASSWGLPYNEQFF; D: -; J: TRBJ2-1; size: -; V: TRBV5-6
DNA: TGTGCCAGCAGCTTAGGCGGGGTCTCCGGCGAGCAGTACTTC; CDR3: CASSLGGVSGEQYF; D: -; J: TRBJ2-7; size: -; V: TRBV5-4
DNA: TGTGCCATTCGCCACGGGGGGGGCGGGGATGAAAAACTGTTTTTT; CDR3: CAIRHGGGGDEKLFF; D: -; J: TRBJ1-4; size: few; V: TRBV10-3
DNA: TGTGCCAGCAGTTATCCGGGGGAGGGGACAGATACGCAGTATTTT; CDR3: CASSYPGEGTDTQYF; D: TRBD2; J: TRBJ2-3; size: once; V: TRBV28
DNA: TGTGCCACCCCAGGGGAAGGGTATGGGGCTAACTATGGCTACACCTTC; CDR3: CATPGEGYGANYGYTF; D: -; J: TRBJ1-2; size: -; V: TRBV28
DNA: TGTGCCAGCAAGACGAGAACAGGGGGTCAAGATACGCAGTATTTT; CDR3: CASKTRTGGQDTQYF; D: TRBD1; J: TRBJ2-3; size: -; V: TRBV6-1
DNA: TGTGCCAGCAGTTTAAGTTTTTCGGGGGATGTCGTGGGCTACACCTTC; CDR3: CASSLSFSGDVVGYTF; D: -; J: TRBJ1-2; size: -; V: TRBV27
DNA: TGTGCCAGCAGCGTAGCGGGACAGGGTTGGTCCTACAATGAGCAGTTCTTC; CDR3: CASSVAGQGWSYNEQFF; D: TRBD1; J: TRBJ2-1; size: -; V: TRBV9
DNA: TGTGCCAGTAGTATTCTGCCAGGGATTTATGGCTACACCTTC; CDR3: CASSILPGIYGYTF; D: -; J: TRBJ1-2; size: -; V: TRBV19
DNA: TGTGCCAGCAGCTTAGAACAGTACAATGAGCAGTTCTTC; CDR3: CASSLEQYNEQFF; D: -; J: TRBJ2-1; size: -; V: TRBV11-2
DNA: TGTGCCAGCAGCTTGGCCCGGGGCTATGGCTACACCTTC; CDR3: CASSLARGYGYTF; D: -; J: TRBJ1-2; size: -; V: TRBV5-8
DNA: TGTGCCAGCAGTTTAGGGGGGTGGGGGTTGAACTATGGCTACACCTTC; CDR3: CASSLGGWGLNYGYTF; D: -; J: TRBJ1-2; size: -; V: TRBV28
DNA: TGTGCCAGCAGTTTAGCCCAGGGGGCTTCCTACGAGCAGTACTTC; CDR3: CASSLAQGASYEQYF; D: TRBD1; J: TRBJ2-7; size: -; V: TRBV28
DNA: TGTGCCAGCAGCTCTCCGACAACAGGGGGCTTCGGTACTGAAGCTTTCTTT; CDR3: CASSSPTTGGFGTEAFF; D: TRBD1; J: TRBJ1-1; size: -; V: TRBV7-6
DNA: TGTGCCAGCAGTTTCCAGGGGGCTGGGCAGCCCCAGCATTTT; CDR3: CASSFQGAGQPQHF; D: TRBD1; J: TRBJ1-5; size: -; V: TRBV27
DNA: TGTGCCAGCAGTGGGGGGACTAGATACGAGCAGTACTTC; CDR3: CASSGGTRYEQYF; D: TRBD2; J: TRBJ2-7; size: -; V: TRBV2
DNA: TGTGCCAGCAGTCGACAGGGCTCTGGGGCCAACGTCCTGACTTTC; CDR3: CASSRQGSGANVLTF; D: TRBD1; J: TRBJ2-6; size: -; V: TRBV5-6
DNA: TGTGCCAGCAGCTTGGTTATAACTTCGGGATCCTACAATGAGCAGTTCTTC; CDR3: CASSLVITSGSYNEQFF; D: -; J: TRBJ2-1; size: -; V: TRBV5-8
DNA: TGTGCCAGCAGTTTGGGGGGGACCCCTGCAAGCGAGACCCAGTACTTC; CDR3: CASSLGGTPASETQYF; D: TRBD2; J: TRBJ2-5; size: -; V: TRBV27
DNA: TGTGCCAGCTCACCATCGACAGGGTTAGACGAAAAACTGTTTTTT; CDR3: CASSPSTGLDEKLFF; D: TRBD1; J: TRBJ1-4; size: -; V: TRBV18
DNA: TGTGCCAGCAGCTTAATCGGGGGTTCACCCCTCCACTTT; CDR3: CASSLIGGSPLHF; D: -; J: TRBJ1-6; size: few; V: TRBV7-3
DNA: TGTGCCAGCAGCGTAGGCGGCAGCTTGGGCTCCTACGAGCAGTACTTC; CDR3: CASSVGGSLGSYEQYF; D: -; J: TRBJ2-7; size: -; V: TRBV9
DNA: TGTGCCAGCAGCTTGGCCACGACAGGGACTGAAGCTTTCTTT; CDR3: CASSLATTGTEAFF; D: TRBD1; J: TRBJ1-1; size: -; V: TRBV5-4
DNA: TGTGCCAGCTCACCGGAGAGGGAAGACTACGAGCAGTACTTC; CDR3: CASSPEREDYEQYF; D: -; J: TRBJ2-7; size: medium-sized; V: TRBV18
DNA: TGCGCCAGCAGCATGGGCGGGGGGGCCTACAATGAGCAGTTCTTC; CDR3: CASSMGGGAYNEQFF; D: TRBD2; J: TRBJ2-1; size: -; V: TRBV5-1
DNA: TGTGCCAGCAGTCTGACAGTCCTTTCCTACAATGAGCAGTTCTTC; CDR3: CASSLTVLSYNEQFF; D: -; J: TRBJ2-1; size: -; V: TRBV28
DNA: TGTGCCAGCAGTGAAGTGACTACCTACACCGGGGAGCTGTTTTTT; CDR3: CASSEVTTYTGELFF; D: -; J: TRBJ2-2; size: -; V: TRBV2
DNA: TGCAGCGGCGGGACAGGGGATGGTGGGACCCAGTACTTC; CDR3: CSGGTGDGGTQYF; D: TRBD1; J: TRBJ2-5; size: -; V: TRBV29-1
DNA: TGTGCCAGCAGCCTTAAGGCTAGGCACCACGATGAGCAGTTCTTC; CDR3: CASSLKARHHDEQFF; D: -; J: TRBJ2-1; size: -; V: TRBV27
DNA: TGTGCCACCAGCCAAACTAGCGGGGCTTACAATGAGCAGTTCTTC; CDR3: CATSQTSGAYNEQFF; D: TRBD2; J: TRBJ2-1; size: few; V: TRBV15
DNA: TGTGCCTGGACGGGACAGGGTCACACTGAAGCTTTCTTT; CDR3: CAWTGQGHTEAFF; D: TRBD1; J: TRBJ1-1; size: -; V: TRBV30
DNA: TGTGCCTGGAGTTTGACGACAGTGATGAACACTGAAGCTTTCTTT; CDR3: CAWSLTTVMNTEAFF; D: -; J: TRBJ1-1; size: -; V: TRBV30
DNA: TGTGCCAGCAGCCAAGATCGGGGCGGGGGGGCAGATACGCAGTATTTT; CDR3: CASSQDRGGGADTQYF; D: TRBD2; J: TRBJ2-3; size: -; V: TRBV4-2
DNA: TGTGCCAGCAGTTTACGCCGTGGCCTCAATCAGCCCCAGCATTTT; CDR3: CASSLRRGLNQPQHF; D: -; J: TRBJ1-5; size: -; V: TRBV27
DNA: TGTGCCAGCAGCTTCCCGGGACAGACTGGGGCCAACGTCCTGACTTTC; CDR3: CASSFPGQTGANVLTF; D: TRBD1; J: TRBJ2-6; size: -; V: TRBV7-2
DNA: TGTGCCAGCGGCGCCGGGGTGGGTGGCTACACCTTC; CDR3: CASGAGVGGYTF; D: -; J: TRBJ1-2; size: -; V: TRBV9
DNA: TGTGCCTGGGGCGGAAGGCTGACTGAAGCTTTCTTT; CDR3: CAWGGRLTEAFF; D: -; J: TRBJ1-1; size: -; V: TRBV30
DNA: TGTGCCAGCAGCCCAGGCCCCGGTTATGGCTACACCTTC; CDR3: CASSPGPGYGYTF; D: -; J: TRBJ1-2; size: -; V: TRBV7-8
DNA: TGTGCCAGCAGCTCACCACTTACAGGGGGTGAGTTGTATGGCTACACCTTC; CDR3: CASSSPLTGGELYGYTF; D: TRBD1; J: TRBJ1-2; size: -; V: TRBV7-8
DNA: TGTGCCAGCAGCCTTGGTAGCCCAGAACCTCGCTTC; CDR3: CASSLGSPEPRF; D: -; J: TRBJ2-7; size: -; V: TRBV7-9
DNA: TGTGCCACCCTTGCAGCAGATACGCAGTATTTT; CDR3: CATLAADTQYF; D: -; J: TRBJ2-3; size: -; V: TRBV15
DNA: TGTGCCAGCAGCTTAGGAGGTGCGAGCTCCTACGAGCAGTACTTC; CDR3: CASSLGGASSYEQYF; D: -; J: TRBJ2-7; size: -; V: TRBV7-9
DNA: TGTGCCAGCAGCCCCGGCGGGAATCAGCCCCAGCATTTT; CDR3: CASSPGGNQPQHF; D: -; J: TRBJ1-5; size: -; V: TRBV2